This T cell receptor (beta chain) was sequenced for a study of T cells after yellow fever vaccination. General study points: Shared CD4/CD8 clonotypes were a small share, likely from convergent recombination. Primary-vaccination clones mostly resurfaced post-booster (under 98% CD4, roughly 90% CD8). FACS-sorted repertoires could contain abundant clonotypes contaminating from the bulk population. The secondary response was weaker but peaked faster, day 5 versus 15.

CDR3 size: 12 residues. V lost 7 bases and J 3 bases, leaving 10 bases between the germline ends. In germline, CDR1 is SNHLY, CDR2 FYNNEI. This clonotype has only a few counts. The antigen remains unidentified. TCRdb used MiXCR to reprocess the 5' RACE reads, holding one entry per CDR3 protein. The sample contains 340,000 or so distinct CDR3 sequences, approximately 12% of which appear only once. The TCR sequence derives from a man younger than 35 who received the YFV17D yellow fever vaccine. The sequencing used CD4+ T cells sorted from PBMCs, collected 15 days after the yellow fever booster vaccination. V is TRBV2 and J is TRBJ2-7; D gene ambiguous. This chain's CDR3 is CASTRLHYEQYV. The CDR3 nucleotides read TGTGCCAGCACCAGGCTCCACTACGAGCAGTACGTC.